The entry below describes one TCR beta chain. Germline V gene sequence: CDR1 SGHVS, CDR2 FNYEAQ. The CDR3 totals 15 residues. With 1 base removed from V and 3 bases from J, the gap between germline ends came to 7 bases. The sample belongs to a study of blood T cell repertoires in COVID-19. Here immunoSEQ multiplex PCR was the method, and the copy in TCRdb shows in-frame clones only, minus some. The data show some 180,000 clones, roughly 89% seen once. Residents of under 25 US areas, aged roughly 18 to 89 years, made up the participants. The material sequenced was PBMCs or T cells enriched from blood (not recorded which). This chain joins TRBV7-6 and TRBJ1-6; no reliable D call. This clonotype was obtained from a woman aged 25 to 39 who had been exposed to COVID-19. The DNA for the CDR3 is TGTGCCAGCAGCTTAGTGGCGGACTATAATTCACCCCTCCACTTT. Translation gives CASSLVADYNSPLHF.